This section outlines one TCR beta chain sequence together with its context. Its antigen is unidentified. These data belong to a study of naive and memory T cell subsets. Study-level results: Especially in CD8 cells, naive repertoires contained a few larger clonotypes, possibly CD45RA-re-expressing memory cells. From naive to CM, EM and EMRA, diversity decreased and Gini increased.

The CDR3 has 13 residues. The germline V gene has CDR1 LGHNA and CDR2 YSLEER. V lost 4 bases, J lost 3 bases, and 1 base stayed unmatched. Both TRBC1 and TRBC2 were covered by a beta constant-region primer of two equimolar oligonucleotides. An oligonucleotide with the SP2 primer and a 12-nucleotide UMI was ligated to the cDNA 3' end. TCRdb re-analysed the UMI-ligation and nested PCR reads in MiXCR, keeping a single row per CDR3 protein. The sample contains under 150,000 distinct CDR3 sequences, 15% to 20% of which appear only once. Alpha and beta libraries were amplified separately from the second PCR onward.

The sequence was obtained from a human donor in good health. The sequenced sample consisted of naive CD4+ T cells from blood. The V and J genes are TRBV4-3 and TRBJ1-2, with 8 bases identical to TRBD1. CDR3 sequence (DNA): TGCGCCAGCAGCCCGACAGGGGACTATGGCTACACCTTC. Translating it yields CASSPTGDYGYTF.